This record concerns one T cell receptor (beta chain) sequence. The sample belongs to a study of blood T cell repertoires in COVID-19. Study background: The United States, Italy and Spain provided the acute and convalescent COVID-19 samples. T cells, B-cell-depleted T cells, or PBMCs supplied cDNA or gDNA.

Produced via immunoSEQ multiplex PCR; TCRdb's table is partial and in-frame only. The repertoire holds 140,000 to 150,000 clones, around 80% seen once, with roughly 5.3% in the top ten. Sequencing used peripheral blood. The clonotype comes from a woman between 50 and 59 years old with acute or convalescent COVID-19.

The CDR3 nucleotides are TGTGCCAGCAGTTATCAGGGGAGCGGCTACACCTTC. Protein product: CASSYQGSGYTF. This chain connects TRBV12-3 or TRBV12-4 to TRBJ1-2; TRBD1 is a possible D gene (6 bases). V lost 4 bases and J 8 bases, leaving 11 bases between the germline ends. The CDR3 totals 12 residues.